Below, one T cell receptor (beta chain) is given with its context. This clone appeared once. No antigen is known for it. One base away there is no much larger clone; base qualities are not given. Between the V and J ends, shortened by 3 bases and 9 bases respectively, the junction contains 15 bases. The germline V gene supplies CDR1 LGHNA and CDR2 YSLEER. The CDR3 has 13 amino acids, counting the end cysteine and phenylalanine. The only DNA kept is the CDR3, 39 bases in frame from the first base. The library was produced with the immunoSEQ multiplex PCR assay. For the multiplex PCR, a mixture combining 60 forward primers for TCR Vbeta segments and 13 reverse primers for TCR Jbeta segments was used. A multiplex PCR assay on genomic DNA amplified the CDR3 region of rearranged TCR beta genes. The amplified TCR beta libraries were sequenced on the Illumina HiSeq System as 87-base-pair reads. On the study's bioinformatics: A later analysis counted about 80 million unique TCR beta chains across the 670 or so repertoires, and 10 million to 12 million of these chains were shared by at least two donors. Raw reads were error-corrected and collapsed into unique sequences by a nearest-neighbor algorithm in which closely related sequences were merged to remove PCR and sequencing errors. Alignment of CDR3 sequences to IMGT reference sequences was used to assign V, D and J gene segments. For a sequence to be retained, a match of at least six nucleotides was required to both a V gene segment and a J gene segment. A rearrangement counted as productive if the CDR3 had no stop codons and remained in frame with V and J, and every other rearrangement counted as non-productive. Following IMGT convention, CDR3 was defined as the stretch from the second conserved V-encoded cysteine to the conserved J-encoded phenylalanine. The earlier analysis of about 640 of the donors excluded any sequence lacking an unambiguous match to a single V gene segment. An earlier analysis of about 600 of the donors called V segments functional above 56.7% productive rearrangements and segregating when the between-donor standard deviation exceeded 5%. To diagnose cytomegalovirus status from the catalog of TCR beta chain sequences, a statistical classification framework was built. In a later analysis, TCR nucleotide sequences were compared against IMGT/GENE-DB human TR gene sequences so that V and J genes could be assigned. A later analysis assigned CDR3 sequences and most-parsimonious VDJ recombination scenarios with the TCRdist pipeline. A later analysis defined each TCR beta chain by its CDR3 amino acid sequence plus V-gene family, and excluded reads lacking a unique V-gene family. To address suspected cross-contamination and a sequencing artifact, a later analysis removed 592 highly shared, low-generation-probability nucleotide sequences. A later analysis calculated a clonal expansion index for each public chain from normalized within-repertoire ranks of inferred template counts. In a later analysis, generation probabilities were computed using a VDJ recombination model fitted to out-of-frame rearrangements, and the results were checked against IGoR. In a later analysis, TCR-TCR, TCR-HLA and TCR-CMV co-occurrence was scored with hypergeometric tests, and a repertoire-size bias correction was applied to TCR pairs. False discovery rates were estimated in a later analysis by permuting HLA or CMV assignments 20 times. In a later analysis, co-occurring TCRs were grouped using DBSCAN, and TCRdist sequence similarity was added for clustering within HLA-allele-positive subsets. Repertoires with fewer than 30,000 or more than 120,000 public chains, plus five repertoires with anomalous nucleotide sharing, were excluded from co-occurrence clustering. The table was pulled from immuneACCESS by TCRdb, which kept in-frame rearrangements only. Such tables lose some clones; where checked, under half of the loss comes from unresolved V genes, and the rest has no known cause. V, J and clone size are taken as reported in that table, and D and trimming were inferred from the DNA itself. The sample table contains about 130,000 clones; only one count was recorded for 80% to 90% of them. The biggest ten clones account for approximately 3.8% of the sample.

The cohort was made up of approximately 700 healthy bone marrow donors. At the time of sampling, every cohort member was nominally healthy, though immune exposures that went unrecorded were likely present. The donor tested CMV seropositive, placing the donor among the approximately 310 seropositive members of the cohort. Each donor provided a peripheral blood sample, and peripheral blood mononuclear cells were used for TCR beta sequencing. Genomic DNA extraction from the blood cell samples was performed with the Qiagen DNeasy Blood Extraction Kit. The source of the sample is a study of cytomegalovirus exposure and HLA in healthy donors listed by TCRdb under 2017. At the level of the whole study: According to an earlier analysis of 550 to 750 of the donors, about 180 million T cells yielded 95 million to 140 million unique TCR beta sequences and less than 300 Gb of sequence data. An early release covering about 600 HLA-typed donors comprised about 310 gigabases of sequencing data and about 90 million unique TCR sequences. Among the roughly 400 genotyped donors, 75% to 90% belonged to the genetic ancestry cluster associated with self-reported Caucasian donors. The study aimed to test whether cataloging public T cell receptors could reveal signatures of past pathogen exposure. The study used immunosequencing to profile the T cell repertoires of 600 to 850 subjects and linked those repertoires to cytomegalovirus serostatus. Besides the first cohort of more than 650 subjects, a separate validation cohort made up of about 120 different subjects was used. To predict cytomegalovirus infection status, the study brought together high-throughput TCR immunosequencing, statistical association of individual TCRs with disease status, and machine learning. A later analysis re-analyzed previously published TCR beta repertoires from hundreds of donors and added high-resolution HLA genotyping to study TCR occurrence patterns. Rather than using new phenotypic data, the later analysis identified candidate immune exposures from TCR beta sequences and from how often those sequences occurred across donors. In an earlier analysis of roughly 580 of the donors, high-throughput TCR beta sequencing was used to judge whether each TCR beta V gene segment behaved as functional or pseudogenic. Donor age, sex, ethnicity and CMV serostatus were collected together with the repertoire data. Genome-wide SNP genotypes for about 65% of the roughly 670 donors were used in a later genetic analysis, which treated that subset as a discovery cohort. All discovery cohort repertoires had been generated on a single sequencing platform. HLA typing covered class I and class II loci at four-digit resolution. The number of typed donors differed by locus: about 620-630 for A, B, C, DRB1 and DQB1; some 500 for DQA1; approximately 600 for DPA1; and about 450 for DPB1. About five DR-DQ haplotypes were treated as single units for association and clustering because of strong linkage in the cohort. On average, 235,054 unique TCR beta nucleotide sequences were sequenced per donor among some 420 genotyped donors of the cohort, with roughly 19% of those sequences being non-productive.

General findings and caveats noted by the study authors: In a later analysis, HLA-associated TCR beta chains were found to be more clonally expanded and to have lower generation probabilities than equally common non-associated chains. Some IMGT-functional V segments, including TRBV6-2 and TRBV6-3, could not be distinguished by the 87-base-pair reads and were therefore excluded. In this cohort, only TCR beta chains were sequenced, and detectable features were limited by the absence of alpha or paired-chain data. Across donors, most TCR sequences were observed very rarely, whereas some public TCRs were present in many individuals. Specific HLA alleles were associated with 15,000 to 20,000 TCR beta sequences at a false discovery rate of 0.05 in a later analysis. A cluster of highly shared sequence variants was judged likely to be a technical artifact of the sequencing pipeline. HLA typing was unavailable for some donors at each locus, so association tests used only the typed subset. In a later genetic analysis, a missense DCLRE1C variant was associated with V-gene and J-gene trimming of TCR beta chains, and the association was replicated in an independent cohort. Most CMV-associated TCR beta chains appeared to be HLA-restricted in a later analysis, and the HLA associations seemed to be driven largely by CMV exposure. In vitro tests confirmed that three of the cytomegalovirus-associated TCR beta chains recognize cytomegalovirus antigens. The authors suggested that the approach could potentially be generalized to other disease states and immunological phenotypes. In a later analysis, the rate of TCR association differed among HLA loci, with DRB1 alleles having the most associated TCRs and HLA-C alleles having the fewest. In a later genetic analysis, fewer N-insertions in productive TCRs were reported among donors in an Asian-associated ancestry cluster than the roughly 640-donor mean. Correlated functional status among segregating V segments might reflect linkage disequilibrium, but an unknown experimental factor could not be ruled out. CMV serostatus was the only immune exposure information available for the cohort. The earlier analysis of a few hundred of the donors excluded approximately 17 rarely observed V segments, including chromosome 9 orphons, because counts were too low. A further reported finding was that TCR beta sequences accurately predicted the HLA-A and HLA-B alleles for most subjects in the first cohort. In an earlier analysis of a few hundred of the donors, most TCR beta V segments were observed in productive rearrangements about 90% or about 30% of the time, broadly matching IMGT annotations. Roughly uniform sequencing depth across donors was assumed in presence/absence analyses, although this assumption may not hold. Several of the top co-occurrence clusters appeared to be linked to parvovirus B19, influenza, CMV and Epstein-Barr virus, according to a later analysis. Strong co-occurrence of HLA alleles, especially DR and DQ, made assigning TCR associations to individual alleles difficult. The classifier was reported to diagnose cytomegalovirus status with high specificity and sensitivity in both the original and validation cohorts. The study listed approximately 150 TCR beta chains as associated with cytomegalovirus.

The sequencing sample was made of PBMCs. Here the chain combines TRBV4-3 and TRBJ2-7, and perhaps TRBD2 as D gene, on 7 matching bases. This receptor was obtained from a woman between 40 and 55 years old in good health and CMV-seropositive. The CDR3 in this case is CASSQTPGGVQYF. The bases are TGCGCCAGCAGCCAGACTCCGGGGGGCGTGCAGTACTTC.